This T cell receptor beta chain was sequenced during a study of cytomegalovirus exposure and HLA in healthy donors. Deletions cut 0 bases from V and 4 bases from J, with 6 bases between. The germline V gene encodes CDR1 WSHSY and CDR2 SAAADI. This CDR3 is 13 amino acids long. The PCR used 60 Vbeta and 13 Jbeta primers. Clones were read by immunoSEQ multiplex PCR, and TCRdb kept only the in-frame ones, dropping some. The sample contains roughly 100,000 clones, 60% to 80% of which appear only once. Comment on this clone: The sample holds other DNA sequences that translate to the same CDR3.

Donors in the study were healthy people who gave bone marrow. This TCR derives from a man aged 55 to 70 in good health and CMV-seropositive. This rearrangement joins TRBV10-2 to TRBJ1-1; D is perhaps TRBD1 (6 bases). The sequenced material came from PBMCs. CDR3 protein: CASSESGGTEAFF. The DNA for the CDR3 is TGCGCCAGCAGTGAGTCAGGGGGCACTGAAGCTTTCTTT.